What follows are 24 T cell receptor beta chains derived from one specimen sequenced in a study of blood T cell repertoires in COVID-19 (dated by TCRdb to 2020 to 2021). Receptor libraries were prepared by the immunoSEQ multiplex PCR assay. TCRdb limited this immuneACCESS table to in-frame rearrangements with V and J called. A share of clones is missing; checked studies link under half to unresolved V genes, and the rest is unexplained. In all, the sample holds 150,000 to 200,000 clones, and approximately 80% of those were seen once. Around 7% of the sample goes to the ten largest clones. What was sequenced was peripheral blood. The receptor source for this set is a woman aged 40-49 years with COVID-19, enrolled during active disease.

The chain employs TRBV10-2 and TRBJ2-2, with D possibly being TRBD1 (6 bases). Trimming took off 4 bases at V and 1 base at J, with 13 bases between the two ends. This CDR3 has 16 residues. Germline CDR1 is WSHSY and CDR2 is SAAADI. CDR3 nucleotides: TGCGCCAGCAGTGGGGGACCGACAGGGAACACCGGGGAGCTGTTTTTT. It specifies CASSGGPTGNTGELFF.

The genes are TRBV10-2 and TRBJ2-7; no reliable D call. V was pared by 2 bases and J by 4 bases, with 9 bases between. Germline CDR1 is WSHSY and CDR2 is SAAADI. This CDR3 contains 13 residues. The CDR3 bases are TGCGCCAGCAGTGAGACTTTCGGTTACGAGCAGTACTTC. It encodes CASSETFGYEQYF.

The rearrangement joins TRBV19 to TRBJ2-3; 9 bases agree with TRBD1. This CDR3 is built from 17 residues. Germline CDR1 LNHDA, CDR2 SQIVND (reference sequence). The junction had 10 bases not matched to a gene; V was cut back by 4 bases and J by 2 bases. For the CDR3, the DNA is TGTGCCAGTAGTACGGCCCGGGACAGGGTTTTCACAGATACGCAGTATTTT. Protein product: CASSTARDRVFTDTQYF.

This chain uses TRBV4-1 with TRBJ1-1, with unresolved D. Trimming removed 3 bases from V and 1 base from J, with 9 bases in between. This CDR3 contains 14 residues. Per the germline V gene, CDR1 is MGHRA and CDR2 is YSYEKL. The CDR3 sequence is CASSHLTENTEAFF. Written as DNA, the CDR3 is TGCGCCAGCAGCCACCTTACAGAGAACACTGAAGCTTTCTTT.

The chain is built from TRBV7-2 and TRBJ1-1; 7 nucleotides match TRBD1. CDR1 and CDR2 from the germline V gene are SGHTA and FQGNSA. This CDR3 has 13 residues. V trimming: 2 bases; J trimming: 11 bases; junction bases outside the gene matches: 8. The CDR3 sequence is CASSLLGTGDAFF. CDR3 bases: TGTGCCAGCAGCTTACTTGGTACAGGGGATGCTTTCTTT.

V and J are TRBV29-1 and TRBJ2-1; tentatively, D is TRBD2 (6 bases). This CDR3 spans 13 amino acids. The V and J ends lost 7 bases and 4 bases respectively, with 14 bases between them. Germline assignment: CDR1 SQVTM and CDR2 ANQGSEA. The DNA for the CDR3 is TGCAGCGCTGATAGCGGAGGTTACAATGAGCAGTTCTTC. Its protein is CSADSGGYNEQFF.

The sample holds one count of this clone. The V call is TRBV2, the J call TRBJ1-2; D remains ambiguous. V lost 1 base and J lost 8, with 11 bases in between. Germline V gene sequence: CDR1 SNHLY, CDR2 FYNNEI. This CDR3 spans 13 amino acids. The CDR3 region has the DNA TGTGCCAGCAGTGAAGGCGGGTCTTCCGGCTACACCTTC. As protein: CASSEGGSSGYTF.

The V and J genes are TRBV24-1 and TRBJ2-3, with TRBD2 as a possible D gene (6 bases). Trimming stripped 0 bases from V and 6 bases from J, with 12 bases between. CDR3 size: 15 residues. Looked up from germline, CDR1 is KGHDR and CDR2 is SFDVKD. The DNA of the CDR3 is TGTGCCACCAGTGATTTGCGGGGGAGGTCGGATACGCAGTATTTT. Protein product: CATSDLRGRSDTQYF.

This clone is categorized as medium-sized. In DNA, the CDR3 is TGCAGTGCTAGTTGGACTGAGAACTATGGCTACACCTTC. Amino acid sequence: CSASWTENYGYTF. The genes are TRBV20-1 and TRBJ1-2; D not resolved. The V gene lost 3 bases and the J gene lost 2 bases, with 10 bases spanning the gap. There are 13 residues in the CDR3. CDR1 is DFQATT, CDR2 SNEGSKA, per germline (reference sequence).

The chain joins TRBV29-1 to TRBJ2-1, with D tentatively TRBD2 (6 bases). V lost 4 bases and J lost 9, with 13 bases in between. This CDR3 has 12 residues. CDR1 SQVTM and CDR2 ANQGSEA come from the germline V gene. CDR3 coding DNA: TGCAGCGTTGTGGGGGGTAGGGGTGAGCAGTTCTTC. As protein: CSVVGGRGEQFF.

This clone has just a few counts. The CDR3 nucleotides are TGCACCAGCAGCCAAGAGCCCCCCCCTTTCTTCGGGAGCTATGGCTACACCTTC. It codes for CTSSQEPPPFFGSYGYTF. The rearrangement uses TRBV1 and TRBJ1-2. TRBV1 is a pseudogene. This CDR3 comprises 18 residues.

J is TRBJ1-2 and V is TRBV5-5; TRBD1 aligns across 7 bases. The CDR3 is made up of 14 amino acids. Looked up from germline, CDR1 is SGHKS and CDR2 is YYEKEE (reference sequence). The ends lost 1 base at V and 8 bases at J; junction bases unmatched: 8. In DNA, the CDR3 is TGTGCCAGCAGCTTGTTCGAGGGGGCGGAGGGCTACACCTTC. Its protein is CASSLFEGAEGYTF.

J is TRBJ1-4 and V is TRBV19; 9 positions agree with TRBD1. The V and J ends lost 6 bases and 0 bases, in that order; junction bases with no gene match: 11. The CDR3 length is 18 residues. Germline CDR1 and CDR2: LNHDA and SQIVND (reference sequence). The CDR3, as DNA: TGTGCCAGTAGAGACCGGGACAGGGCTATTTCAACTAATGAAAAACTGTTTTTT. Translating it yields CASRDRDRAISTNEKLFF.

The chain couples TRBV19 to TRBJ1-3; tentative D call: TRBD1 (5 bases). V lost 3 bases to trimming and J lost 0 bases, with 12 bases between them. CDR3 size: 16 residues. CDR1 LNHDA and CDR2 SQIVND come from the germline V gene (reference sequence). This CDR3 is CASSMPGGNSGNTIYF. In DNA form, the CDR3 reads TGTGCCAGTAGTATGCCCGGGGGGAACTCTGGAAACACCATATATTTT.

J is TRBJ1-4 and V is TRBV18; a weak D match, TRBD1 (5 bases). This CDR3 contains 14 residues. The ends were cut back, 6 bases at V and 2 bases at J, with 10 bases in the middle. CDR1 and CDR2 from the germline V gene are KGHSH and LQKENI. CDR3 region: CASSSGITNEKLFF. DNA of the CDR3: TGTGCCAGCTCGTCAGGGATCACTAATGAAAAACTGTTTTTT.

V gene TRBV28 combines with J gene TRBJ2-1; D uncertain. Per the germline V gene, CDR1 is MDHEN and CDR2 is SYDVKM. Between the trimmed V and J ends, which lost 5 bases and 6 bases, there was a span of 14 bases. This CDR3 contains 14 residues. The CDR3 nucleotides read TGTGCCAGCAGTCCTAGGCTTGCTTCCAATGAGCAGTTCTTC. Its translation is CASSPRLASNEQFF.

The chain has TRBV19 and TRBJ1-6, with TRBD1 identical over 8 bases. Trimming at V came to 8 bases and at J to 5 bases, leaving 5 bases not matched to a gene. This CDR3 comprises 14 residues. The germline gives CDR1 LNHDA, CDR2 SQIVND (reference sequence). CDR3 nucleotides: TGTGCCAGTGGACAGGGAATTCATAATTCACCCCTCCACTTT. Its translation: CASGQGIHNSPLHF.

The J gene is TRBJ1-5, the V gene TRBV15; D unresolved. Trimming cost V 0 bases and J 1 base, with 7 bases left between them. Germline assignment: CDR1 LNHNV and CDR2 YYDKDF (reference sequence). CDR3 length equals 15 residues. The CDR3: CATSREAGSNQPQHF. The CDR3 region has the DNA TGTGCCACCAGCAGAGAAGCAGGAAGCAATCAGCCCCAGCATTTT. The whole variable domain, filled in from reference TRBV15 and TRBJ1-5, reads DAMVIQNPRYQVTQFGKPVTLSCSQTLNHNVMYWYQQKSSQAPKLLFHYYDKDFNNEADTPDNFQSRRPNTSFCFLDIRSPGLGDTAMYLCATSREAGSNQPQHFGDGTRLSIL.

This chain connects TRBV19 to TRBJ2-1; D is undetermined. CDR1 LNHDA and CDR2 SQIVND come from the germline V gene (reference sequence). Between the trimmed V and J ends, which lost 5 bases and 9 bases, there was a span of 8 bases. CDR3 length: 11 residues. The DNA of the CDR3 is TGTGCCAGTAGTGTCCTCAGTGAGCAGTTCTTC. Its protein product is CASSVLSEQFF.

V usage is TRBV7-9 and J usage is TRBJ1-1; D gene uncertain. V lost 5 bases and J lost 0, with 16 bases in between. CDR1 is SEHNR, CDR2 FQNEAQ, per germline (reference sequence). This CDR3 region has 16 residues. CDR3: CASSPQRPALNTEAFF. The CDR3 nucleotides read TGTGCCAGCAGCCCCCAGCGCCCGGCCCTGAACACTGAAGCTTTCTTT.

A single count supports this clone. CDR3 DNA sequence: TGTGCCAGCAGACAGGAGTATTTAGAGACCCAGTACTTC. Protein product: CASRQEYLETQYF. The chain employs TRBV6-5 and TRBJ2-5; the D gene is possibly TRBD1 (5 bases). Trimming removed 6 bases at V and 4 bases at J, with 12 bases between. CDR3 length: 13 amino acids. Germline V gives CDR1 MNHEY, CDR2 SVGAGI.

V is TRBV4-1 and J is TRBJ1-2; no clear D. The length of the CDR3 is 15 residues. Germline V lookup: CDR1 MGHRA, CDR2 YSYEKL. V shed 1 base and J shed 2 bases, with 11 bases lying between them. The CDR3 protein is CASSQAPVSNYGYTF. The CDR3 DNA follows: TGCGCCAGCAGCCAAGCGCCAGTATCGAACTATGGCTACACCTTC.

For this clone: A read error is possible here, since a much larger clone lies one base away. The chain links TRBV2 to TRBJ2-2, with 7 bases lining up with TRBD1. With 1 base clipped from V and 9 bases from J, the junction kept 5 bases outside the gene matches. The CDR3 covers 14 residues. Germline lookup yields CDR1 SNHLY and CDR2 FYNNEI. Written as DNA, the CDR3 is TGTGCCAGCAGTGAAGGGGACAGTTTTAGGGAGCTGTTTTTT. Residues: CASSEGDSFRELFF.

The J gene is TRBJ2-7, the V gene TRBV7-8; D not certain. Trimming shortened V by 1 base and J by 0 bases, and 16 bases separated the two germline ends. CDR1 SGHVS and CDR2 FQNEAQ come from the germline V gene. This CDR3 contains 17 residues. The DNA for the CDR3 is TGTGCCAGCAGCTTAGTACCCCCAGGTACCATCTCCTACGAGCAGTACTTC. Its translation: CASSLVPPGTISYEQYF.